Below, 6 T cell receptor beta chains from the same sample are listed, as sequenced in a study of T cells in Graves' hyperthyroidism and ophthalmopathy. Amplified TCR beta CDR3 regions derived from RNA transcripts. The TCR CDR3 first-round RT-PCR relied on the HTBI primer set. Each CDR3 protein is one row after TCRdb ran MiXCR on the multiplex PCR reads. The table includes around 580,000 distinct CDR3 sequences, around 42% detected once. The sequenced material came from peripheral blood or thyroid tissue (not recorded which). Receptors originate from a woman aged 18-29 years with Graves' hyperthyroidism.

The chain has TRBV2 and TRBJ2-7; 7 bases are a match to TRBD2. The V and J ends lost 5 bases and 2 bases, in that order; junction bases with no gene match: 9. The germline V gene encodes CDR1 SNHLY and CDR2 FYNNEI. The CDR3 has 15 residues. CDR3 DNA: TGTGCCAGCAGTTCCTGGGACTATCCGACCTACGAGCAGTACTTC. Protein: CASSSWDYPTYEQYF.

The genes are TRBV7-9 and TRBJ2-7; D remains unclear. The CDR3 has 13 amino acids. CDR1 and CDR2 (germline): SEHNR, FQNEAQ (reference sequence). V was cut by 5 bases and J by 0 bases, with 8 bases left in between. The CDR3 bases are TGTGCCAGCAGCAATGCCCGCTCCTACGAGCAGTACTTC. Translated, it gives CASSNARSYEQYF.

This clonotype came up a few times. This sequence joins TRBV29-1 and TRBJ1-1; 12 positions match TRBD1. The germline V gene has CDR1 SQVTM and CDR2 ANQGSEA. With V trimmed by 1 base and J by 4 bases, 13 bases remained unmatched. CDR3 length: 18 residues. The CDR3 nucleotides are TGCAGCGTTGAAGGAACTAGCCGGGACAGGGGGCCGCGCACTGAAGCTTTCTTT. This sequence encodes CSVEGTSRDRGPRTEAFF.

Turning to this clonotype: One junction end does not reproduce the germline sequence, and a read error may be involved. The chain has TRBV18 and TRBJ1-2; 8 bases agree with TRBD1. This CDR3 contains 15 residues. CDR1 is KGHSH, CDR2 LQKENI, per germline. The CDR3 reads CVSSPGTGQAVGYTF. The CDR3 nucleotides read TGTGTCAGCTCACCGGGGACAGGCCAGGCCGTGGGCTACACCTTC.

This clonotype was found many times. CDR3 loop: CASSILAGGPSNGANVLTF. CDR3 sequence (DNA): TGCGCCAGCAGCATCTTAGCGGGAGGGCCCTCGAACGGGGCCAACGTCCTGACTTTC. The V and J genes are TRBV5-1 and TRBJ2-6, with 11 bases lining up with TRBD2. Trimming cost V 4 bases and J 4 bases; bases outside gene matches: 13. The germline gives CDR1 SGHRS, CDR2 YFSETQ. The CDR3 spans 19 residues.

This clonotype was recorded at least ten times. The rearrangement uses TRBV12-3 or TRBV12-4 and TRBJ1-6; 10 bases align to TRBD1. This CDR3 contains 15 residues. V was pared by 5 bases and J by 6 bases, with 4 bases of the junction left unmatched. DNA of the CDR3: TGTGCCAGCAGTCCGGGACAGGGGACTAATTCACCCCTCCACTTT. Translating it yields CASSPGQGTNSPLHF.